This T cell receptor beta chain was identified during a study of blood T cells in healthy people across ages. A sample-barcoded 5' primer and a J-beta primer mix were used in a second PCR of about 7 to 11 cycles. TCRdb passed the 5' RACE reads through MiXCR, listing each CDR3 protein once. The sample includes about 970,000 distinct CDR3 sequences, approximately 50% of them seen just once. This clonotype has ten or more counts. Its antigen is unknown. Donation came from healthy Caucasian individuals in Russia who were aged about 6 to 100. Study results and caveats: TCR beta diversity, measured per million T cells, fell in a roughly linear way with age. For the donors, CMV status was unknown and possibly confounded expanded clonotype changes.

Germline-derived CDR1 and CDR2 are ENHRY and SYGVKD. The CDR3 contains 11 residues. V was trimmed by 10 bases and J by 4 bases, leaving 11 bases between them. Material for sequencing was blood. The chain has TRBV10-3 and TRBJ2-7; D could derive from TRBD1 or TRBD2 (5 bases each). The sequence was obtained from a woman aged 55-75 years in good health. The CDR3 DNA reads as TGTGCCACCGGATGGGGGTACGAGCAGTACTTC. Translation gives CATGWGYEQYF.